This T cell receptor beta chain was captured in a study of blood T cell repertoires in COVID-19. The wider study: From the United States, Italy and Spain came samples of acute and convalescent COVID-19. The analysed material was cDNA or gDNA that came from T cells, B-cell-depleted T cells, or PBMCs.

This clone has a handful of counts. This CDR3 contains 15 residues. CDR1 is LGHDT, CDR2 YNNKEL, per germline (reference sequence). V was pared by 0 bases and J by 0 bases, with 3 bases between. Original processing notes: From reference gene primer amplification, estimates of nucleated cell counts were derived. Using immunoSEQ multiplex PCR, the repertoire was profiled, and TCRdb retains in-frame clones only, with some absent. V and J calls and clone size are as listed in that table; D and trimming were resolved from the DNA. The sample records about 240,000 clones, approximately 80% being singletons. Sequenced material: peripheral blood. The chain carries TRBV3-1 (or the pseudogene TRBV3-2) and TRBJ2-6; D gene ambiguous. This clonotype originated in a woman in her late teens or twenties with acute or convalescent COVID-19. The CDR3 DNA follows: TGTGCCAGCAGCCAAGACAGCTCTGGGGCCAACGTCCTGACTTTC. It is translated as CASSQDSSGANVLTF.